Listed here is a single T cell receptor beta chain. Data came from immunoSEQ multiplex PCR; TCRdb stores just in-frame clones and leaves some out. Among approximately 70,000 clones listed, just over 90% were seen once. The ends were cut back, 1 base at V and 2 bases at J, with 15 bases in the middle. The CDR3 has 17 residues. From germline, CDR1 is LGHNA and CDR2 YNFKEQ. The source is a man aged 40-49 years with rheumatoid arthritis. V usage is TRBV4-2 and J usage is TRBJ2-1, with TRBD1 as a possible D gene (6 bases). Material for sequencing was PBMCs. Here the CDR3 reads CASSQVAAGEAYNEQFF. CDR3 coding DNA: TGTGCCAGCAGCCAAGTCGCGGCAGGGGAAGCCTACAATGAGCAGTTCTTC.